This T cell receptor (beta chain) was sequenced in a study of blood T cell repertoires in COVID-19. About the research overall: Sites across the United States, Italy and Spain contributed samples from acute and convalescent COVID-19. The analysed material was cDNA or gDNA that came from T cells, B-cell-depleted T cells, or PBMCs.

Original methodology: Cell counts per sample came from amplifying reference gene primers. This table comes from immunoSEQ multiplex PCR, and its TCRdb copy is limited to in-frame clones, with some not included. The V and J calls and the clone size are those of that table, but D and trimming were determined from the DNA. The sample yields about 250,000 clones, roughly 90% seen once. The germline V gene has CDR1 MNHEY and CDR2 SMNVEV (reference sequence). Trimming stripped 2 bases from V and 4 bases from J, with 12 bases between. The CDR3 is 14 residues long. Material: peripheral blood. The chain couples TRBV27 to TRBJ2-7; weak D call: TRBD1 (6 bases). This receptor was identified in a woman aged 25-40 years with acute or convalescent COVID-19. The CDR3 sequence is CASSLVRGFYEQYF. Written as DNA, the CDR3 is TGTGCCAGCAGTTTAGTCAGGGGATTTTACGAGCAGTACTTC.